This T cell receptor beta chain was captured in a study of shared clonotypes between healthy human individuals. TCRdb's table, derived via immunoSEQ multiplex PCR, lists solely in-frame clones and lacks some. Of roughly 2,500,000 clones in the sample, roughly 93% were seen once. Sequencing was done on a sample of naive CD4+ T cells from PBMCs. Specified subset: CD45RA+ positively selected. The clonotype was recovered from a man between 18 and 29 years old in good health. Some clones in this sample may be carry-over from other donors' samples.

The CDR3: CASSSPGQGAETQYF. The CDR3 DNA sequence: TGTGCCAGCAGCTCGCCGGGACAGGGGGCAGAGACCCAGTACTTC. This sequence joins TRBV7-2 and TRBJ2-5, with 12 nucleotides matching TRBD1. The germline gives CDR1 SGHTA, CDR2 FQGNSA. V shed 4 bases, J shed 4 bases, and the junction held 4 bases outside the gene matches. This CDR3 has 15 amino acids. The whole variable domain, remainder taken from reference TRBV7-2 and TRBJ2-5, is GAGVSQSPSNKVTEKGKDVELRCDPISGHTALYWYRQSLGQGLEFLIYFQGNSAPDKSGLPSDRFSAERTGGSVSTLTIQRTQQEDSAVYLCASSSPGQGAETQYFGPGTRLLVL.